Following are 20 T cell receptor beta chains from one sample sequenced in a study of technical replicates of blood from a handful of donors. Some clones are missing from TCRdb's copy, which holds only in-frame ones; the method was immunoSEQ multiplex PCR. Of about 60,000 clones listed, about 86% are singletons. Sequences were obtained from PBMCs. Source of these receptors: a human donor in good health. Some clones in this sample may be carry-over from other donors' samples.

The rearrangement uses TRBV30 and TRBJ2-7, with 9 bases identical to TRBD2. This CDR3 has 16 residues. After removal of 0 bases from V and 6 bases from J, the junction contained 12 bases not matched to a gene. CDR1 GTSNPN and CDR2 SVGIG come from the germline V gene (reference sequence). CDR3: CAWSVLGLAAGLEQYF. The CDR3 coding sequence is TGTGCCTGGAGTGTATTGGGACTAGCCGCCGGTCTCGAGCAGTACTTC.

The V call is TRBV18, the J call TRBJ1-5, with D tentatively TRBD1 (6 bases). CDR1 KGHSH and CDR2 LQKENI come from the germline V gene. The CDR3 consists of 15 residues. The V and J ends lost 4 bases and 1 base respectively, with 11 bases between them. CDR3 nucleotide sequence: TGTGCCAGCTCACTGGGACATTCGAGCAATCAGCCCCAGCATTTT. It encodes CASSLGHSSNQPQHF.

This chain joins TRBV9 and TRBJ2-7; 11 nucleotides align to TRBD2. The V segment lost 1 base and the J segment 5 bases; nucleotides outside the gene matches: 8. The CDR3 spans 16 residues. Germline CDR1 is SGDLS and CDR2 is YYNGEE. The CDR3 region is CASSVSELAGANEQYF. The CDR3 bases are TGTGCCAGCAGCGTATCGGAACTAGCGGGAGCAAACGAGCAGTACTTC.

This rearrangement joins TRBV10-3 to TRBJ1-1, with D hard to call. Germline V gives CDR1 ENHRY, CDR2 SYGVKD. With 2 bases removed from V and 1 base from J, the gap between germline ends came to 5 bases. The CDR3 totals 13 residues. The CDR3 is CAISERENTEAFF. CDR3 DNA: TGTGCCATCAGTGAGCGGGAGAACACTGAAGCTTTCTTT.

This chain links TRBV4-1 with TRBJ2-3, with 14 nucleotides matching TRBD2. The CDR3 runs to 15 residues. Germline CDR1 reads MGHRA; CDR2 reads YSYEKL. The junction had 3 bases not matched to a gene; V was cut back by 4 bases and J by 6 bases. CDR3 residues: CASSPTSGGADTQYF. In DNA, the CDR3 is TGCGCCAGCAGCCCGACTAGCGGGGGGGCGGATACGCAGTATTTT.

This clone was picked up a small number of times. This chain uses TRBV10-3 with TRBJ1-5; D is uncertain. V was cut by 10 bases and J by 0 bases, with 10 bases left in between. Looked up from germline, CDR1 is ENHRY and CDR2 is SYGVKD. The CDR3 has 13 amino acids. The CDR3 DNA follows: TGTGCCAATGCACGGGATAGCAATCAGCCCCAGCATTTT. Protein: CANARDSNQPQHF.

The CDR3 loop reads CASSPDISGNTIYF. The CDR3 DNA sequence: TGTGCCAGCTCACCAGACATCTCTGGAAACACCATATATTTT. The gene calls are TRBV18 and TRBJ1-3; D is undetermined. Germline assignment: CDR1 KGHSH and CDR2 LQKENI. This CDR3 region has 14 residues. V was trimmed by 2 bases and J by 0 bases, leaving 5 bases between them.

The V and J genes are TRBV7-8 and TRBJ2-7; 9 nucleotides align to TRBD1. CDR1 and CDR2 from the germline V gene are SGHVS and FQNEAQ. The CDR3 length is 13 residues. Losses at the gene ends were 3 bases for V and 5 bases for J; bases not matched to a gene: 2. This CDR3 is CASSLTGGHEQYF. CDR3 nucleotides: TGTGCCAGCAGCTTGACAGGGGGGCACGAGCAGTACTTC.

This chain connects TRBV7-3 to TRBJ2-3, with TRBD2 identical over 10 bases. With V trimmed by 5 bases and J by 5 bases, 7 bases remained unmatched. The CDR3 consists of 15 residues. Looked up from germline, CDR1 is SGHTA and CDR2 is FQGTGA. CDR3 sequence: CASSPSGGAGDTQYF. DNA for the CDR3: TGTGCCAGCAGCCCCAGCGGGGGGGCCGGAGATACGCAGTATTTT.

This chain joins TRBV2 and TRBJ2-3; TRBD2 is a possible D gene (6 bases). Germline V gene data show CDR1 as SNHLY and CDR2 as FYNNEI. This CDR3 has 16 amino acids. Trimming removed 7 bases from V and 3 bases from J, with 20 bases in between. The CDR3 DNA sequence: TGTGCCAGCAAACAGGCGGCGGGGCGGGTAACAGATACGCAGTATTTT. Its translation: CASKQAAGRVTDTQYF. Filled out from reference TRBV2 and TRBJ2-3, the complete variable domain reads EPEVTQTPSHQVTQMGQEVILRCVPISNHLYFYWYRQILGQKVEFLVSFYNNEISEKSEIFDDQFSVERPDGSNFTLKIRSTKLEDSAMYFCASKQAAGRVTDTQYFGPGTRLTVL.

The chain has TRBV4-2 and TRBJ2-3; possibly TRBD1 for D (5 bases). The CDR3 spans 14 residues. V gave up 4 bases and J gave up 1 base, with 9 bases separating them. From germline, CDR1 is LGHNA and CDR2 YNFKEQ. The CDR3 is CASSRRAGTDTQYF. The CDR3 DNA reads TGTGCCAGCAGCCGCAGGGCGGGCACAGATACGCAGTATTTT.

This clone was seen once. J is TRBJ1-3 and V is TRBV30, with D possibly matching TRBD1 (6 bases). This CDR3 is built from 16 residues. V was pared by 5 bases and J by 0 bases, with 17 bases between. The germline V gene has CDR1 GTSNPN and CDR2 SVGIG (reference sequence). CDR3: CAWGGWWQNSGNTIYF. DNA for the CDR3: TGTGCCTGGGGGGGCTGGTGGCAGAACTCTGGAAACACCATATATTTT.

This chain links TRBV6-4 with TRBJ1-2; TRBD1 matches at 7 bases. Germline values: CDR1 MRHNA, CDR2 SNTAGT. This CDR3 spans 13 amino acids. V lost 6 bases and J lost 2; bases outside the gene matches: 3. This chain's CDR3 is CASSSTGNYGYTF. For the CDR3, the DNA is TGTGCCAGCAGCTCGACAGGGAACTATGGCTACACCTTC.

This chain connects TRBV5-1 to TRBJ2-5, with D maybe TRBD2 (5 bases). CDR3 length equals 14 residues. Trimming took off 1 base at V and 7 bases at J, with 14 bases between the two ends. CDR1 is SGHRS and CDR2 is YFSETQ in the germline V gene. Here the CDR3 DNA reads TGCGCCAGCAGCTTGCTAACGGATCGGGGGACCCAGTACTTC. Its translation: CASSLLTDRGTQYF.

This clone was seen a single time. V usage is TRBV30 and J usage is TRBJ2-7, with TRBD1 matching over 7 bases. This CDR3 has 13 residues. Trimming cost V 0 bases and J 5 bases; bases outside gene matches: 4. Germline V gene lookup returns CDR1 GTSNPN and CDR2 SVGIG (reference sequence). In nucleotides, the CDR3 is TGTGCCTGGAGTGTGATCAGGGGGAACGAGCAGTACTTC. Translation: CAWSVIRGNEQYF.

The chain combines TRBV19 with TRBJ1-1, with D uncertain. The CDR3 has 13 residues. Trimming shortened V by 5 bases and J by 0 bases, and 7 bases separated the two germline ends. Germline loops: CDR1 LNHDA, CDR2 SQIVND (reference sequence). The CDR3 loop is CASSDIMNTEAFF. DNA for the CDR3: TGTGCCAGTAGTGACATCATGAACACTGAAGCTTTCTTT.

Written as DNA, the CDR3 is TGTGCCAGCAGCCAAGGGCGACAGGGAGGTCCCTATGGCTACACCTTC. Translated: CASSQGRQGGPYGYTF. This chain uses TRBV4-2 with TRBJ1-2, with 7 bases identical to TRBD1. This CDR3 contains 16 residues. V trimming: 1 base; J trimming: 4 bases; junction bases outside the gene matches: 9. Germline V CDR1 and CDR2: LGHNA, YNFKEQ.

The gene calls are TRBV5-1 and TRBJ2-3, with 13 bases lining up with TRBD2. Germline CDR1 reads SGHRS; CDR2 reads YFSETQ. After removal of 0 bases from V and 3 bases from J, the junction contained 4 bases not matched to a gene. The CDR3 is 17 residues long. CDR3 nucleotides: TGCGCCAGCAGCTTGGGGACTAGCGGGAGATGGACAGATACGCAGTATTTT. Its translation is CASSLGTSGRWTDTQYF.

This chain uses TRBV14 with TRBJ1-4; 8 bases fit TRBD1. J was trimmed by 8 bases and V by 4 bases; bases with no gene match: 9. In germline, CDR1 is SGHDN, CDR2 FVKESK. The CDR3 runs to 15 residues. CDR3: CASSRQTGVGEKLFF. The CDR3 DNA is TGTGCCAGCAGCCGACAGACAGGGGTCGGAGAAAAACTGTTTTTT.

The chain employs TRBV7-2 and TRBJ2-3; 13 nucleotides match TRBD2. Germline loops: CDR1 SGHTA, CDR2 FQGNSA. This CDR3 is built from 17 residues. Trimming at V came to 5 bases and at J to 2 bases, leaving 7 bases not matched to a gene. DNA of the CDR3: TGTGCCAGCAGCAAACCCGGGACTAGCGGGGCCACAGATACGCAGTATTTT. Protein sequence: CASSKPGTSGATDTQYF. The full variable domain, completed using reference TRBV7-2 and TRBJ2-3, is GAGVSQSPSNKVTEKGKDVELRCDPISGHTALYWYRQSLGQGLEFLIYFQGNSAPDKSGLPSDRFSAERTGGSVSTLTIQRTQQEDSAVYLCASSKPGTSGATDTQYFGPGTRLTVL.